This is a list of T cell receptor beta chains from one sample in a study of cytomegalovirus exposure and HLA in healthy donors. TCRdb's copy holds only in-frame clones and misses some; the assay was immunoSEQ multiplex PCR. The sample holds around 200,000 clones, almost 80% seen once. The specimen sequenced was PBMCs. These receptors were taken from a man between 18 and 35 years old in good health and CMV-seronegative. CDR3s include the opening cysteine and the closing phenylalanine or tryptophan. A D gene is named only where the DNA matches it firmly. Expanded clones get a size class; other rows say once, few or many, or leave the size out.

v_call: TRBV14
j_call: TRBJ2-5
clone_size: .
d_call: TRBD2
cdr3_nt: TGTGCCAGCAGCCAATATGGAGGGAGGGTTCAAGAGACCCAGTACTTC
cdr3_aa: CASSQYGGRVQETQYF

v_call: TRBV19
j_call: TRBJ2-3
clone_size: .
d_call: TRBD1
cdr3_nt: TGTGCCAGTACCTTGGACAGGGGACGGCCAGATACGCAGTATTTT
cdr3_aa: CASTLDRGRPDTQYF

v_call: TRBV6-1
j_call: TRBJ1-1
clone_size: .
d_call: .
cdr3_nt: TGTGCCAGCAGGTCGGACAGCCTGAACACTGAAGCTTTCTTT
cdr3_aa: CASRSDSLNTEAFF

v_call: TRBV9
j_call: TRBJ1-3
clone_size: .
d_call: .
cdr3_nt: TGTGCCAGCAGCGGGCGGGACTCTGGAAACACCATATATTTT
cdr3_aa: CASSGRDSGNTIYF

v_call: TRBV30
j_call: TRBJ1-4
clone_size: .
d_call: .
cdr3_nt: TGTGCCTGGAGTGGCGGTGGTGGTGGTGAAAAACTGTTTTTT
cdr3_aa: CAWSGGGGGEKLFF

v_call: TRBV4-3
j_call: TRBJ2-1
clone_size: .
d_call: .
cdr3_nt: TGCGCCAGCAGCCAAGACCTAGCCGACTATCTCTACAATGAGCAGTTCTTC
cdr3_aa: CASSQDLADYLYNEQFF

v_call: TRBV12-5
j_call: TRBJ1-1
clone_size: .
d_call: .
cdr3_nt: TGTGCTAGTGGTTTGAGGGAGGCTGAAGCTTTCTTT
cdr3_aa: CASGLREAEAFF

v_call: TRBV19
j_call: TRBJ1-5
clone_size: once
d_call: TRBD1
cdr3_nt: TGTGCCACCTCATCCGGGACAGGGGGCGTAAGCAATCAGCCCCAGCATTTT
cdr3_aa: CATSSGTGGVSNQPQHF

v_call: TRBV6-8
j_call: TRBJ1-4
clone_size: .
d_call: TRBD1
cdr3_nt: TGTGCCAGCAGCTTACCCAGACAGGGGGGATCGGGGGGGGCCACTAATGAAAAACTGTTTTTT
cdr3_aa: CASSLPRQGGSGGATNEKLFF

v_call: TRBV4-2
j_call: TRBJ1-1
clone_size: medium-sized
d_call: .
cdr3_nt: TGTGCCAGCAGCCAAGATTCTACTGAAGCTTTCTTT
cdr3_aa: CASSQDSTEAFF

v_call: TRBV28
j_call: TRBJ1-5
clone_size: .
d_call: .
cdr3_nt: TGTGCCAGCAGTTTCAGTCAGCCCCAGCATTTT
cdr3_aa: CASSFSQPQHF

v_call: TRBV6-1
j_call: TRBJ2-2
clone_size: .
d_call: .
cdr3_nt: TGTGCCAGCAGAGACACGAACACCGGGGAGCTGTTTTTT
cdr3_aa: CASRDTNTGELFF

v_call: TRBV5-6
j_call: TRBJ2-7
clone_size: .
d_call: .
cdr3_nt: TGTGCCAGCAGCTCGCGGGCCCCGGGCTCCTACGAGCAGTACTTC
cdr3_aa: CASSSRAPGSYEQYF

v_call: TRBV30
j_call: TRBJ2-7
clone_size: few
d_call: .
cdr3_nt: TGTGCCTGGAGTCGCGAGGTGACTTACTCCTACGAGCAGTACTTC
cdr3_aa: CAWSREVTYSYEQYF

v_call: TRBV28
j_call: TRBJ1-5
clone_size: few
d_call: .
cdr3_nt: TGTGCCAGCAGTCCGACTCCGTCTCAGCCCCAGCATTTT
cdr3_aa: CASSPTPSQPQHF

v_call: TRBV4-2
j_call: TRBJ2-7
clone_size: .
d_call: TRBD2
cdr3_nt: TGTGCCAGCAGCCAAGATCTTGATACTAGCGGGACCATCTACGAGCAGTACTTC
cdr3_aa: CASSQDLDTSGTIYEQYF

v_call: TRBV7-9
j_call: TRBJ2-6
clone_size: .
d_call: TRBD1
cdr3_nt: TGTGCCAGCAGCCAGGGACAGGGGTCTGGGGCCAACGTCCTGACTTTC
cdr3_aa: CASSQGQGSGANVLTF

v_call: TRBV9
j_call: TRBJ2-3
clone_size: few
d_call: .
cdr3_nt: TGTGCCAGCAGCGTGAGTTGGCGGGGCACAGATACGCAGTATTTT
cdr3_aa: CASSVSWRGTDTQYF

v_call: TRBV29-1
j_call: TRBJ1-2
clone_size: .
d_call: .
cdr3_nt: TGCAGCGTTGAAGATCGGGGGTTAACAGCCGGAACCTACTATGGCTACACCTTC
cdr3_aa: CSVEDRGLTAGTYYGYTF

v_call: TRBV7-2
j_call: TRBJ2-7
clone_size: once
d_call: .
cdr3_nt: TGTGCCAGCAGCTTAGTGATCTCCTACGAGCAGTACTTC
cdr3_aa: CASSLVISYEQYF

v_call: TRBV13
j_call: TRBJ2-1
clone_size: .
d_call: TRBD2
cdr3_nt: TGTGCCAGCACTGGTGGGACTAGCGGTTACAATGAGCAGTTCTTC
cdr3_aa: CASTGGTSGYNEQFF

v_call: TRBV2
j_call: TRBJ2-2
clone_size: .
d_call: .
cdr3_nt: TGTGCCAGCATAGGAGTAGCTCGGGACGGGGAGCTGTTTTTT
cdr3_aa: CASIGVARDGELFF

v_call: TRBV14
j_call: TRBJ1-1
clone_size: .
d_call: TRBD1
cdr3_nt: TGTGCCAGCAGCGAGTACAGGGGTTTGAACACTGAAGCTTTCTTT
cdr3_aa: CASSEYRGLNTEAFF

v_call: TRBV7-2
j_call: TRBJ2-7
clone_size: .
d_call: TRBD1
cdr3_nt: TGTGCCAGCAGCTCTACAGGGGGCGGTGAGCAGTACTTC
cdr3_aa: CASSSTGGGEQYF

v_call: TRBV18
j_call: TRBJ1-4
clone_size: .
d_call: TRBD1
cdr3_nt: TGTGCCAGCTCAGCGGGACAGGGGAGTGAAAAACTGTTTTTT
cdr3_aa: CASSAGQGSEKLFF

v_call: TRBV6-5
j_call: TRBJ1-1
clone_size: .
d_call: TRBD1
cdr3_nt: TGTGCCAGCAGTTACCCGACAGGGGTTGAAGCTTTCTTT
cdr3_aa: CASSYPTGVEAFF

v_call: TRBV29-1
j_call: TRBJ1-2
clone_size: .
d_call: TRBD1
cdr3_nt: TGCAGCGCGCAACAGGGGAATGGCTACACCTTC
cdr3_aa: CSAQQGNGYTF

v_call: TRBV7-2
j_call: TRBJ2-7
clone_size: .
d_call: .
cdr3_nt: TGTGCCAGCAGCCTAGGTGGCCAGGGGCTCTACGAGCAGTACTTC
cdr3_aa: CASSLGGQGLYEQYF

v_call: TRBV4-1
j_call: TRBJ2-7
clone_size: .
d_call: TRBD2
cdr3_nt: TGCGCCAGCAGCCAAGATACGAAAGGGAGGCTAGCGGGAGTAGGTGAGCAGTACTTC
cdr3_aa: CASSQDTKGRLAGVGEQYF

v_call: TRBV29-1
j_call: TRBJ2-7
clone_size: .
d_call: .
cdr3_nt: TGCAGCGTTGAAGATAAGGGGAACCTTACGGGGCAGTACTTC
cdr3_aa: CSVEDKGNLTGQYF

v_call: TRBV2
j_call: TRBJ2-7
clone_size: .
d_call: TRBD2
cdr3_nt: TGTGCCAGCAATTACCCCGGGACTAGCACCTACGAGCAGTACTTC
cdr3_aa: CASNYPGTSTYEQYF

v_call: TRBV2
j_call: TRBJ2-7
clone_size: .
d_call: TRBD1
cdr3_nt: TGTGCCAGCAGTGCGGACAGGGGTACGGGCGAGCAGTACTTC
cdr3_aa: CASSADRGTGEQYF

v_call: TRBV14
j_call: TRBJ1-2
clone_size: .
d_call: .
cdr3_nt: TGTGCCAGCAGCCAAGATATCCAGGGATTCTATGGCTACACCTTC
cdr3_aa: CASSQDIQGFYGYTF

v_call: TRBV13
j_call: TRBJ2-2
clone_size: .
d_call: .
cdr3_nt: TGTGCCAGCAGCTTGATTTACGACTCGGCGGGAAGGCAGACTAACACCGGGGAGCTGTTTTTT
cdr3_aa: CASSLIYDSAGRQTNTGELFF

v_call: TRBV30
j_call: TRBJ1-1
clone_size: .
d_call: .
cdr3_nt: TGTGCCTGGAGTGTATGGGGGGGCTACACTGAAGCTTTCTTT
cdr3_aa: CAWSVWGGYTEAFF

v_call: TRBV27
j_call: TRBJ1-2
clone_size: .
d_call: TRBD1
cdr3_nt: TGTGCCAGCAGTTCCGGTCCCGGGACAGGGGCGGGCGGTGGCTACACCTTC
cdr3_aa: CASSSGPGTGAGGGYTF